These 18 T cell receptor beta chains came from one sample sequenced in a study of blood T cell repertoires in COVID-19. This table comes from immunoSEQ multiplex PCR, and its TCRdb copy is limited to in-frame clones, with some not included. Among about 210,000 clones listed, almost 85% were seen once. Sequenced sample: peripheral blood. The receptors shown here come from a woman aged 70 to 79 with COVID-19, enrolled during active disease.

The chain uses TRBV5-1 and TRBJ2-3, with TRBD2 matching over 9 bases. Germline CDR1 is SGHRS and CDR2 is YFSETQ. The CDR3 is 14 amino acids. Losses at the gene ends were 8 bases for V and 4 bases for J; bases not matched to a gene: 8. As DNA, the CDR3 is TGCGCCAGTATTAGCGGGGGAGGATCAGATACGCAGTATTTT. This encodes CASISGGGSDTQYF.

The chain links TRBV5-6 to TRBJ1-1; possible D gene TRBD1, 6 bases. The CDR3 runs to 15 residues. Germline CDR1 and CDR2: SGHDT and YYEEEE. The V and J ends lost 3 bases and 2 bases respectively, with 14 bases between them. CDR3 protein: CASSWDISFNTEAFF. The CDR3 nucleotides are TGTGCCAGCAGCTGGGACATAAGTTTTAACACTGAAGCTTTCTTT.

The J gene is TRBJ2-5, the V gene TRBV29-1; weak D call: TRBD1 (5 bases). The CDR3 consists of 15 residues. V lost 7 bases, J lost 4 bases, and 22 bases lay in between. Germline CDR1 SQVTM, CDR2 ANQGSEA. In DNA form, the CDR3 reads TGCAGCGCCGCCATCTTTACAGGAGTCCGAGAGACCCAGTACTTC. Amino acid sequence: CSAAIFTGVRETQYF.

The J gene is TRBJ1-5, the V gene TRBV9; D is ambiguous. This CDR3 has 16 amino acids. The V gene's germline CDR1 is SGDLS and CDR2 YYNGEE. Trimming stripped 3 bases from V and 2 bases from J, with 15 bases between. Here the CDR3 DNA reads TGTGCCAGCAGCGCCCCTAAGATACGCCGCAATCAGCCCCAGCATTTT. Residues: CASSAPKIRRNQPQHF.

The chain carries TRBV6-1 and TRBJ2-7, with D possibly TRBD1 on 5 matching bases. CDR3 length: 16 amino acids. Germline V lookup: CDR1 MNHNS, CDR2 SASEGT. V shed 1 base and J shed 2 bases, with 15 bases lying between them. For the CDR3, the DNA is TGTGCCAGCAGTGAAGTTCTTACAGGCGGCGCCTACGAGCAGTACTTC. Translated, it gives CASSEVLTGGAYEQYF.

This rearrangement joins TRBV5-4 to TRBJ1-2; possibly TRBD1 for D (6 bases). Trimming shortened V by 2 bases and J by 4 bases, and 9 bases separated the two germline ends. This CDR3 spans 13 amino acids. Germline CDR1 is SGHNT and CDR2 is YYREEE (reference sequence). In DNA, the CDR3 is TGTGCCAGCAGCTTAGAGGGGGTCTATGGCTACACCTTC. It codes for CASSLEGVYGYTF.

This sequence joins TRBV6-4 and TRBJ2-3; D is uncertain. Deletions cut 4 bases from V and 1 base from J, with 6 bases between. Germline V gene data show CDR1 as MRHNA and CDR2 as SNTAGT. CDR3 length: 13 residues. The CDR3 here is CASSVEGTDTQYF. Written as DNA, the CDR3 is TGTGCCAGCAGTGTCGAGGGCACAGATACGCAGTATTTT.

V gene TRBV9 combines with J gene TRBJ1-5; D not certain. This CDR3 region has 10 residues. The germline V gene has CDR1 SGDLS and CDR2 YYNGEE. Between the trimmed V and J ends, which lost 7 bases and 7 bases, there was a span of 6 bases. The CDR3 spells CASLPQPQHF. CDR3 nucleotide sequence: TGTGCCAGCCTCCCCCAGCCCCAGCATTTT.

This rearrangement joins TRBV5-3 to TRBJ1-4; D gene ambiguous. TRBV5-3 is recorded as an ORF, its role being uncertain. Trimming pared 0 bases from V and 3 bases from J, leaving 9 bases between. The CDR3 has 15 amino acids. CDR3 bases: TGTGCCAGAAGCTTGGTGCGGTCAGCTAATGAAAAACTGTTTTTT. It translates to CARSLVRSANEKLFF.

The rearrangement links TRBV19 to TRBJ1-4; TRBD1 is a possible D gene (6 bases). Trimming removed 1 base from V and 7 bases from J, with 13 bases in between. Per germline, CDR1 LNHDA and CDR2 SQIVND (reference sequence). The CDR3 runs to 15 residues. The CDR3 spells CASSIAPPRGEKLFF. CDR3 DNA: TGTGCCAGTAGTATAGCCCCACCCAGGGGTGAAAAACTGTTTTTT.

In DNA, the CDR3 is TGCGCCAGCAGCCCTGCCCATACGGGAGCTCATTACGAGCAGTACTTC. The encoded protein is CASSPAHTGAHYEQYF. The chain carries TRBV4-3 and TRBJ2-7; perhaps TRBD2 as D (6 bases). This CDR3 is 16 amino acids long. V was shortened by 4 bases and J by 4 bases, with 20 bases between the two germline ends. Germline assignment: CDR1 LGHNA and CDR2 YSLEER.

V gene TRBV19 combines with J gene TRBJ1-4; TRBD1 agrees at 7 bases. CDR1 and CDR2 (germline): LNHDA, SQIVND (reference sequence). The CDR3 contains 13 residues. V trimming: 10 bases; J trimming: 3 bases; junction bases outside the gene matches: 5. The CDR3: CATRQGPNEKLFF. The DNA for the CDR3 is TGTGCCACCAGACAGGGCCCTAATGAAAAACTGTTTTTT.

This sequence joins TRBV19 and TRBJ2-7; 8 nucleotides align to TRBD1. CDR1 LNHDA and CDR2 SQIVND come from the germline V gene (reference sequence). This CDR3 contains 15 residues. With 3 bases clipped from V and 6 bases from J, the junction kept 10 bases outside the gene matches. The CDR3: CASSMRGTGITEQYF. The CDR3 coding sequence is TGTGCCAGTAGTATGAGGGGGACAGGCATCACCGAGCAGTACTTC.

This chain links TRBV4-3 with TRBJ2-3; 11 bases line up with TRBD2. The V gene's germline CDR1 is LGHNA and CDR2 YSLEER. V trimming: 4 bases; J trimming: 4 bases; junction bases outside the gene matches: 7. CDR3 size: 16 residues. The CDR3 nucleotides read TGCGCCAGCAGCCCCTCGCTAGCGGGGGGCGCAGATACGCAGTATTTT. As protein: CASSPSLAGGADTQYF.

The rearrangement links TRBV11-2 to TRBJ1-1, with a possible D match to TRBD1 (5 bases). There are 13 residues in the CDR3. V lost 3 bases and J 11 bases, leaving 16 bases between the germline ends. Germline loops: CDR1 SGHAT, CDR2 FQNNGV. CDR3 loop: CASSLRTGVDAFF. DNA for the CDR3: TGTGCCAGCAGCTTGAGAACAGGAGTAGACGCTTTCTTT.

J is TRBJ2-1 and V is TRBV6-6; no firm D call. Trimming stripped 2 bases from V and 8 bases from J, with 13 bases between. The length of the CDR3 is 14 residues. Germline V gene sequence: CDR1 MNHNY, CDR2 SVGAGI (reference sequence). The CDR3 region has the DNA TGTGCCAGCAGTTACGGGTCAGGTCTCGATGAGCAGTTCTTC. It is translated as CASSYGSGLDEQFF.

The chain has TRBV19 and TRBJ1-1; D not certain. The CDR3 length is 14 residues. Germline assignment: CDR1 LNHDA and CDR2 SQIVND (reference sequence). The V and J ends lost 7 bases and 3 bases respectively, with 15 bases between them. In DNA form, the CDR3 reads TGTGCCAGTACCCCGCCGGAGCATTACACTGAAGCTTTCTTT. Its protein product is CASTPPEHYTEAFF.

The CDR3 reads CASSLLQGDTEAFF. The CDR3 DNA is TGCGCCAGCAGCTTACTACAGGGGGACACTGAAGCTTTCTTT. The V gene is TRBV5-1, the J gene TRBJ1-1; 8 bases map to TRBD1. Germline CDR1 and CDR2: SGHRS and YFSETQ. This CDR3 is 14 amino acids long. Trimming took 2 bases from V and 3 from J; bases not matched to a gene: 3.